A selection of T cell receptor beta chains follows, all from one sample in a study of blood T cells in healthy people across ages. One entry per CDR3 protein, called by TCRdb with MiXCR from the 5' RACE reads. The sample records about 1.5 million distinct CDR3 sequences, 40% to 45% being singletons. Sequencing input: blood. The receptors were gathered from a woman under 30 in good health. Each CDR3 is given with its conserved first and last residue. Each record gives: clone size, J gene, V gene, D gene, CDR3 length, CDR3 protein, CDR3 DNA. The D gene is left open where the match is weak. Some rows have no size entry. The others give once, few or many, or a class for an expanded clone.

clone size: NA
J gene: TRBJ1-5
V gene: TRBV7-9
D gene: NA
CDR3 length: 15
CDR3 protein: CASSSVAGLNQPQHF
CDR3 DNA: TGTGCCAGTAGCTCAGTGGCAGGGCTCAATCAGCCCCAGCATTTT

clone size: NA
J gene: TRBJ2-7
V gene: TRBV15
D gene: NA
CDR3 length: 16
CDR3 protein: CATSRRIWEQGYEQYF
CDR3 DNA: TGTGCCACCAGCAGACGCATTTGGGAACAGGGCTACGAGCAGTACTTC

clone size: NA
J gene: TRBJ2-1
V gene: TRBV29-1
D gene: NA
CDR3 length: 12
CDR3 protein: CSETGTRNEQFF
CDR3 DNA: TGCAGCGAAACCGGGACACGCAATGAGCAGTTCTTC

clone size: few
J gene: TRBJ2-7
V gene: TRBV12-3/TRBV12-4
D gene: NA
CDR3 length: 13
CDR3 protein: CASSSPLGVEQYF
CDR3 DNA: TGTGCCAGCAGTTCGCCGTTGGGGGTCGAGCAGTACTTC

clone size: NA
J gene: TRBJ2-7
V gene: TRBV28
D gene: NA
CDR3 length: 13
CDR3 protein: CASRDTLYNEQYF
CDR3 DNA: TGTGCCAGCAGGGACACCCTCTACAATGAGCAGTACTTC

clone size: NA
J gene: TRBJ1-2
V gene: TRBV20-1
D gene: NA
CDR3 length: 14
CDR3 protein: CSADPQGVSAGYTF
CDR3 DNA: TGCAGTGCCGATCCTCAGGGAGTATCGGCTGGCTACACCTTC

clone size: many
J gene: TRBJ1-2
V gene: TRBV29-1
D gene: NA
CDR3 length: 12
CDR3 protein: CSVGTDPYGYTF
CDR3 DNA: TGCAGCGTTGGCACAGATCCCTATGGCTACACCTTC

clone size: NA
J gene: TRBJ2-3
V gene: TRBV20-1
D gene: TRBD1
CDR3 length: 15
CDR3 protein: CSAMGQGASTDTQYF
CDR3 DNA: TGCAGTGCGATGGGACAGGGGGCTAGCACAGATACGCAGTATTTT

clone size: NA
J gene: TRBJ2-1
V gene: TRBV12-3/TRBV12-4
D gene: NA
CDR3 length: 15
CDR3 protein: CASSFYDRPAYEQFF
CDR3 DNA: TGTGCCAGCAGTTTTTATGACAGGCCGGCTTATGAGCAGTTCTTC

clone size: NA
J gene: TRBJ1-2
V gene: TRBV7-9
D gene: NA
CDR3 length: 14
CDR3 protein: CASSPAGGLYGYTF
CDR3 DNA: TGTGCCAGCAGCCCCGCGGGCGGCCTTTATGGCTACACCTTC

clone size: few
J gene: TRBJ2-3
V gene: TRBV29-1
D gene: TRBD2
CDR3 length: 15
CDR3 protein: CSVEDGGRAADTQYF
CDR3 DNA: TGCAGCGTTGAAGATGGTGGGAGGGCCGCAGATACGCAGTATTTT

clone size: many
J gene: TRBJ2-3
V gene: TRBV29-1
D gene: NA
CDR3 length: 11
CDR3 protein: CSVGDTDTQYF
CDR3 DNA: TGCAGCGTTGGGGACACAGATACGCAGTATTTT

clone size: NA
J gene: TRBJ2-7
V gene: TRBV7-9
D gene: NA
CDR3 length: 15
CDR3 protein: CASSLGQAAFYEQYF
CDR3 DNA: TGTGCCAGCAGCTTGGGGCAGGCGGCCTTCTACGAGCAGTACTTC

clone size: NA
J gene: TRBJ2-7
V gene: TRBV20-1
D gene: TRBD1
CDR3 length: 13
CDR3 protein: CSAEGTGRYEQYF
CDR3 DNA: TGCAGTGCTGAAGGGACAGGGAGGTACGAGCAGTACTTC

clone size: few
J gene: TRBJ2-7
V gene: TRBV10-3
D gene: NA
CDR3 length: 15
CDR3 protein: CAISESGVPSYEQYF
CDR3 DNA: TGTGCCATCAGTGAGAGCGGAGTCCCTTCCTACGAGCAGTACTTC

clone size: NA
J gene: TRBJ1-2
V gene: TRBV12-3/TRBV12-4
D gene: TRBD1
CDR3 length: 15
CDR3 protein: CASSTDRGPTYGYTF
CDR3 DNA: TGTGCCAGCAGTACCGACAGGGGTCCTACGTATGGCTACACCTTC

clone size: NA
J gene: TRBJ2-1
V gene: TRBV20-1
D gene: NA
CDR3 length: 14
CDR3 protein: CSARAGEGNNEQFF
CDR3 DNA: TGCAGTGCTAGAGCGGGAGAGGGAAACAATGAGCAGTTCTTC

clone size: NA
J gene: TRBJ1-2
V gene: TRBV27
D gene: NA
CDR3 length: 15
CDR3 protein: CASSLMTGGDYGYTF
CDR3 DNA: TGTGCCAGCAGCCTTATGACTGGTGGGGACTATGGCTACACCTTC

clone size: few
J gene: TRBJ2-7
V gene: TRBV20-1
D gene: NA
CDR3 length: 15
CDR3 protein: CSARDPSSGTYEQYF
CDR3 DNA: TGCAGTGCTAGAGATCCCTCGTCGGGGACCTACGAGCAGTACTTC

clone size: NA
J gene: TRBJ1-1
V gene: TRBV20-1
D gene: NA
CDR3 length: 15
CDR3 protein: CSARRQTSGNTEAFF
CDR3 DNA: TGCAGTGCTAGACGGCAAACCTCGGGGAACACTGAAGCTTTCTTT

clone size: NA
J gene: TRBJ2-3
V gene: TRBV29-1
D gene: NA
CDR3 length: 12
CDR3 protein: CSVAEKKDTQYF
CDR3 DNA: TGCAGCGTTGCAGAGAAGAAAGATACGCAGTATTTT

clone size: few
J gene: TRBJ2-5
V gene: TRBV12-3/TRBV12-4
D gene: TRBD2
CDR3 length: 13
CDR3 protein: CASSARGGGEQYF
CDR3 DNA: TGTGCCAGCAGTGCCCGGGGGGGAGGGGAGCAGTACTTC

clone size: few
J gene: TRBJ2-7
V gene: TRBV10-3
D gene: NA
CDR3 length: 13
CDR3 protein: CAIKLSGSYEQYF
CDR3 DNA: TGTGCCATCAAACTTTCGGGCTCCTACGAGCAGTACTTC

clone size: once
J gene: TRBJ2-3
V gene: TRBV6-2/TRBV6-3
D gene: NA
CDR3 length: 15
CDR3 protein: CASSPRTEGADTQYF
CDR3 DNA: TGTGCCAGCAGCCCCAGGACCGAGGGGGCAGATACGCAGTATTTT

clone size: NA
J gene: TRBJ2-3
V gene: TRBV10-3
D gene: TRBD1
CDR3 length: 14
CDR3 protein: CAISDGTGGDTQYF
CDR3 DNA: TGTGCCATCAGTGATGGGACAGGAGGAGATACGCAGTATTTT

clone size: NA
J gene: TRBJ2-3
V gene: TRBV7-3
D gene: NA
CDR3 length: 15
CDR3 protein: CASSRIRGGRDTQYF
CDR3 DNA: TGTGCCAGCAGCCGCATTCGGGGTGGGAGAGATACGCAGTATTTT

clone size: NA
J gene: TRBJ2-7
V gene: TRBV27
D gene: NA
CDR3 length: 13
CDR3 protein: CASSIRGPYEQYF
CDR3 DNA: TGTGCCAGCAGTATCCGGGGCCCCTACGAGCAGTACTTC

clone size: NA
J gene: TRBJ1-1
V gene: TRBV7-2
D gene: TRBD1
CDR3 length: 17
CDR3 protein: CASSSRDRGNANTEAFF
CDR3 DNA: TGTGCCAGCAGCTCTCGGGACAGGGGAAACGCGAACACTGAAGCTTTCTTT

clone size: NA
J gene: TRBJ2-3
V gene: TRBV15
D gene: TRBD1
CDR3 length: 17
CDR3 protein: CATSFYRGLSRTDTQYF
CDR3 DNA: TGTGCCACCAGTTTCTACAGGGGGCTGTCGCGCACAGATACGCAGTATTTT

clone size: NA
J gene: TRBJ2-7
V gene: TRBV10-3
D gene: NA
CDR3 length: 14
CDR3 protein: CAISDSGVTYEQYF
CDR3 DNA: TGTGCCATCAGTGACTCGGGGGTGACCTACGAGCAGTACTTC

clone size: few
J gene: TRBJ2-1
V gene: TRBV6-2/TRBV6-3
D gene: NA
CDR3 length: 13
CDR3 protein: CASETSGWNEQFF
CDR3 DNA: TGTGCCAGCGAGACCTCGGGCTGGAATGAGCAGTTCTTC